Below, 17 T cell receptor beta chains from the same sample are listed, as sequenced in a study of radiation and T cells in renal cell carcinoma. The sample's time point: blood 4 weeks post-SBRT, at nephrectomy. Treatment indicated: 15 Gy SBRT to primary tumor, nephrectomy 4 weeks later. Profiled with immunoSEQ multiplex PCR; TCRdb holds only in-frame clones, not every one. The profile covers around 170,000 clones, with 88% appearing a single time and about 11% taken by the ten largest. The sequenced sample was blood, obtained from a patient whose treatment included radiotherapy and nephrectomy. The receptors shown here come from a woman between 50 and 59 years old with renal cell carcinoma.

This chain uses TRBV30 with TRBJ2-6; TRBD2 might be the D (5 bases). V was trimmed by 4 bases and J by 0 bases, leaving 7 bases between them. Germline V lookup: CDR1 GTSNPN, CDR2 SVGIG (reference sequence). This CDR3 is 14 amino acids long. The CDR3 DNA sequence: TGTGCCTGGAACGAGGGCTCTGGGGCCAACGTCCTGACTTTC. Its protein product is CAWNEGSGANVLTF.

A single count supports this clone. The V call is TRBV7-3, the J call TRBJ1-1, with 7 bases matching TRBD1. CDR3 length: 15 amino acids. Germline V lookup: CDR1 SGHTA, CDR2 FQGTGA. After removal of 5 bases from V and 5 bases from J, the junction contained 11 bases not matched to a gene. In DNA, the CDR3 is TGTGCCAGCAGCGAACAGGGGAGGGGATCGACTGAAGCTTTCTTT. Its protein is CASSEQGRGSTEAFF.

In its sample, this clone was seen once. The chain is built from TRBV5-1 and TRBJ2-4; a weak D match, TRBD2 (5 bases). The ends were cut back, 3 bases at V and 1 base at J, with 14 bases in the middle. There are 16 residues in the CDR3. Germline values: CDR1 SGHRS, CDR2 YFSETQ. The CDR3: CASSYDSAVAKNIQYF. The CDR3 coding sequence is TGCGCCAGCAGCTACGACTCAGCGGTGGCCAAAAACATTCAGTACTTC.

This rearrangement joins TRBV7-8 to TRBJ2-5; D remains ambiguous. V lost 5 bases and J 5 bases, leaving 15 bases between the germline ends. The CDR3 is 14 amino acids. Germline CDR1 SGHVS, CDR2 FQNEAQ. CDR3 coding DNA: TGTGCCAGCAGCCCCCCCGGATCCAGGGAGACCCAGTACTTC. This encodes CASSPPGSRETQYF.

This chain links TRBV18 with TRBJ1-1, with a possible D match to TRBD1 (6 bases). Germline V lookup: CDR1 KGHSH, CDR2 LQKENI. The CDR3 spans 14 residues. The V gene lost 3 bases and the J gene lost 2 bases, with 10 bases spanning the gap. The CDR3 here is CASSPGQRNTEAFF. Here the CDR3 DNA reads TGTGCCAGCTCACCTGGACAGCGAAACACTGAAGCTTTCTTT. Using reference TRBV18 and TRBJ1-1 for the parts outside the CDR3, the full variable domain is NAGVMQNPRHLVRRRGQEARLRCSPMKGHSHVYWYRQLPEEGLKFMVYLQKENIIDESGMPKERFSAEFPKEGPSILRIQQVVRGDSAAYFCASSPGQRNTEAFFGQGTRLTVV.

The rearrangement uses TRBV4-1 and TRBJ2-7, with no clear D. V lost 0 bases, J lost 5 bases, and 14 bases lay in between. The CDR3 loop spans 15 amino acids. Germline V gene lookup returns CDR1 MGHRA and CDR2 YSYEKL. CDR3 residues: CASSQDRAGSDEQYF. CDR3 nucleotides: TGCGCCAGCAGCCAAGATCGGGCAGGAAGTGACGAGCAGTACTTC.

The chain couples TRBV5-3 to TRBJ1-6, with D perhaps TRBD1 (5 bases). TRBV5-3 counts as an open reading frame of uncertain function. This CDR3 contains 17 residues. V lost 3 bases and J lost 9, with 22 bases in between. This CDR3 is CARSSVVGRVIGSPLHF. As DNA, the CDR3 is TGTGCCAGAAGCTCAGTAGTTGGCAGGGTAATAGGTTCACCCCTCCACTTT.

This chain joins TRBV19 and TRBJ1-5; D unclear. With 5 bases removed from V and 11 bases from J, the gap between germline ends came to 16 bases. The CDR3 length is 13 residues. Germline V gene lookup returns CDR1 LNHDA and CDR2 SQIVND (reference sequence). CDR3 in amino acids: CASSPSQPRAQHF. The CDR3 DNA follows: TGTGCCAGTAGTCCATCCCAACCCCGCGCCCAGCATTTT.

This chain joins TRBV15 and TRBJ2-7, with TRBD2 matching 8 bases. Germline CDR1 is LNHNV and CDR2 is YYDKDF (reference sequence). J lost 0 bases, V lost 5 bases, and 3 bases had no gene match. The CDR3 has 14 residues. CDR3 nucleotide sequence: TGTGCCACCAGCGGCGGGGGGCACTCCTACGAGCAGTACTTC. Its translation is CATSGGGHSYEQYF.

This clone was observed once. This chain uses TRBV10-3 with TRBJ2-3, with 13 bases identical to TRBD2. With V trimmed by 3 bases and J by 6 bases, 9 bases remained unmatched. The CDR3 covers 17 residues. Germline CDR1 and CDR2: ENHRY and SYGVKD. Here the CDR3 DNA reads TGTGCCATCAGTGACCGGACTAGCGGGGGCGGTGGGGATACGCAGTATTTT. Its protein is CAISDRTSGGGGDTQYF.

The chain has TRBV7-2 and TRBJ2-2; 12 positions agree with TRBD2. Germline V gene lookup returns CDR1 SGHTA and CDR2 FQGNSA. This CDR3 region has 14 residues. V gave up 5 bases and J gave up 5 bases; unmatched junction bases: 0. The CDR3 region is CASSGTSGTGELFF. CDR3 sequence (DNA): TGTGCCAGCAGCGGGACTAGCGGGACCGGGGAGCTGTTTTTT.

This clone was detected only once. The V and J genes are TRBV6-6 and TRBJ1-2; D remains ambiguous. The germline V gene encodes CDR1 MNHNY and CDR2 SVGAGI (reference sequence). V shed 4 bases and J shed 4 bases, with 10 bases lying between them. The CDR3 runs to 13 residues. DNA of the CDR3: TGTGCCAGCAGTTCTACCTGGAGCTATGGCTACACCTTC. It specifies CASSSTWSYGYTF.

The rearrangement links TRBV6-6 to TRBJ1-2, with D possibly TRBD1 on 6 matching bases. The CDR3 loop spans 12 amino acids. Germline V lookup: CDR1 MNHNY, CDR2 SVGAGI (reference sequence). The V gene lost 6 bases and the J gene lost 5 bases, with 10 bases spanning the gap. CDR3 sequence: CASRGRGYGYTF. The CDR3, as DNA: TGTGCCAGCAGGGGCAGGGGATATGGCTACACCTTC.

This clone occurred once. This rearrangement joins TRBV20-1 to TRBJ1-2, with D unclear. The length of the CDR3 is 11 residues. Germline lookup yields CDR1 DFQATT and CDR2 SNEGSKA (reference sequence). V lost 5 bases and J 7 bases, leaving 11 bases between the germline ends. The CDR3 bases are TGCAGTGCTCCCCTTGAGCCTGGCTACACCTTC. Its translation is CSAPLEPGYTF.

The chain employs TRBV5-6 and TRBJ1-2; no clear D gene. Germline V gene sequence: CDR1 SGHDT, CDR2 YYEEEE. V was cut by 4 bases and J by 0 bases, with 7 bases left in between. The CDR3 is 13 residues long. Here the CDR3 DNA reads TGTGCCAGCAGCGTTTACACTAACTATGGCTACACCTTC. This sequence encodes CASSVYTNYGYTF.

The CDR3 nucleotides read TGCAGCGTAGACAGGGGAATGAACACCATATATTTT. Its translation: CSVDRGMNTIYF. The chain joins TRBV29-1 to TRBJ1-3; 8 bases agree with TRBD1. Germline loops: CDR1 SQVTM, CDR2 ANQGSEA. This CDR3 spans 12 amino acids. The V gene end was trimmed by 6 bases and the J gene end by 7 bases; junction bases not matched to a gene: 5.

The chain combines TRBV7-9 with TRBJ1-2, with D uncertain. The germline V gene encodes CDR1 SEHNR and CDR2 FQNEAQ (reference sequence). The CDR3 is made up of 13 amino acids. V lost 1 base, J lost 4 bases, and 7 bases lay in between. This CDR3 reads CASSLDQAYGYTF. In DNA, the CDR3 is TGTGCCAGCAGCTTAGATCAGGCCTATGGCTACACCTTC.